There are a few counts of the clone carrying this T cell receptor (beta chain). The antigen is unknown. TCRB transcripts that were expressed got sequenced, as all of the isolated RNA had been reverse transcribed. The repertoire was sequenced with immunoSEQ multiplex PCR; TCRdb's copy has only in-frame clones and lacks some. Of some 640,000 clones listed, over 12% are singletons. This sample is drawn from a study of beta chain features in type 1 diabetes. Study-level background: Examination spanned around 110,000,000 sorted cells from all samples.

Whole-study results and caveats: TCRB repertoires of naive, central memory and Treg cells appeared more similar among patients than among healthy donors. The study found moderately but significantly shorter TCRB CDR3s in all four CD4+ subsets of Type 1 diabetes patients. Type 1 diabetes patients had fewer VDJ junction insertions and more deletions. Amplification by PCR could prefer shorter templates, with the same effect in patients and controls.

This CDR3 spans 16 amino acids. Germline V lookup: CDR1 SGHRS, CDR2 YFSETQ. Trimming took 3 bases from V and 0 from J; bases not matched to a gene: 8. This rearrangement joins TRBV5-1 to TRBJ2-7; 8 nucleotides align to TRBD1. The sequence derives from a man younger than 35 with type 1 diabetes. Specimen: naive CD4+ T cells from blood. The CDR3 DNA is TGCGCCAGCAGCTGGGCCAGGGGACAGGACTCCTACGAGCAGTACTTC. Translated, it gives CASSWARGQDSYEQYF.